A single sample is the source of the 28 T cell receptor beta chains below, sequenced in a study of cytomegalovirus exposure and HLA in healthy donors. With 60 Vbeta and 13 Jbeta primers, the PCR was carried out. The assay was immunoSEQ multiplex PCR, and TCRdb's table has in-frame clones only and misses some. The data hold roughly 180,000 clones, with approximately 80% observed a single time. The sample comprised PBMCs. The origin of the receptors is a woman aged 18-29 years in good health and CMV-seronegative.

In this sample, this clone turned up a few times. The chain combines TRBV2 with TRBJ2-7, with TRBD2 as a possible D gene (5 bases). Germline assignment: CDR1 SNHLY and CDR2 FYNNEI. The V end was cut by 7 bases, the J end by 2 bases, with 15 bases between. This CDR3 comprises 14 residues. The CDR3 loop reads CASMTSGNTYEQYF. In DNA form, the CDR3 reads TGTGCCAGCATGACGTCCGGGAACACCTACGAGCAGTACTTC.

Concerning this clone: Likely a read error: the CDR3 ends without its conserved phenylalanine or tryptophan. The chain recombines TRBV27 with TRBJ2-7; TRBD1 matches 10 bases. CDR1 MNHEY and CDR2 SMNVEV come from the germline V gene (reference sequence). The CDR3 is 15 residues long. V trimming: 3 bases; J trimming: 5 bases; junction bases outside the gene matches: 7. In nucleotides, the CDR3 is TGTGCCAGCAGTTTGGGGGACAGGGGACTCAACGAGCAGTACCTC. It codes for CASSLGDRGLNEQYL.

The gene calls are TRBV11-3 and TRBJ2-1, with 10 bases lining up with TRBD2. The V gene end was trimmed by 2 bases and the J gene end by 8 bases; junction bases not matched to a gene: 3. The CDR3 has 14 amino acids. Germline V gives CDR1 SGHNT, CDR2 YENEEA. The CDR3 is CASSLSGRADEQFF. The CDR3, as DNA: TGTGCCAGCAGCTTAAGCGGGAGGGCCGATGAGCAGTTCTTC.

The table lists this clone with a few counts. The CDR3 DNA follows: TGTGCTACAATCTCTCAGGCCAACGTCCTGACTTTC. It yields the protein CATISQANVLTF. The chain recombines TRBV7-7 with TRBJ2-6, with D unresolved. Germline loops: CDR1 SSHAT, CDR2 FNYEAQ (reference sequence). This CDR3 has 12 amino acids. Looking up the rest from reference TRBV7-7 and TRBJ2-6 gives the full variable domain: GAGVSQSPRYKVTKRGQDVTLRCDPISSHATLYWYQQALGQGPEFLTYFNYEAQPDKSGLPSDRFSAERPEGSISTLTIQRTEQRDSAMYRCATISQANVLTFGAGSRLTVL.

V usage is TRBV14 and J usage is TRBJ2-1; D uncertain. This CDR3 is built from 15 residues. Germline V gene lookup returns CDR1 SGHDN and CDR2 FVKESK. Trimming removed 1 base from V and 3 bases from J, with 10 bases in between. CDR3: CASSQGPFYYNEQFF. The CDR3 DNA follows: TGTGCCAGCAGCCAAGGTCCTTTTTACTACAATGAGCAGTTCTTC.

The chain employs TRBV2 and TRBJ2-1; tentatively, D is TRBD1 (5 bases). This CDR3 is 12 amino acids long. The V gene's germline CDR1 is SNHLY and CDR2 FYNNEI. V was cut by 5 bases and J by 12 bases, with 14 bases left in between. In DNA form, the CDR3 reads TGTGCCAGCAGTCAGATAGGGGCTCCGCAGTTCTTC. As protein: CASSQIGAPQFF. Drawing the rest from reference TRBV2 and TRBJ2-1, the complete variable domain is EPEVTQTPSHQVTQMGQEVILRCVPISNHLYFYWYRQILGQKVEFLVSFYNNEISEKSEIFDDQFSVERPDGSNFTLKIRSTKLEDSAMYFCASSQIGAPQFFGPGTRLTVL.

The rearrangement joins TRBV7-9 to TRBJ1-1; maybe TRBD1 (5 bases). The V gene lost 5 bases and the J gene lost 1 base, with 14 bases spanning the gap. CDR1 SEHNR and CDR2 FQNEAQ come from the germline V gene (reference sequence). The CDR3 is 15 amino acids. The CDR3 coding sequence is TGTGCCAGCAGCCCGTGGGGGGTAGAGAACACTGAAGCTTTCTTT. Translating gives CASSPWGVENTEAFF. The full variable domain, rest sourced from reference TRBV7-9 and TRBJ1-1, is DTGVSQNPRHKITKRGQNVTFRCDPISEHNRLYWYRQTLGQGPEFLTYFQNEAQLEKSRLLSDRFSAERPKGSFSTLEIQRTEQGDSAMYLCASSPWGVENTEAFFGQGTRLTVV.

This sequence joins TRBV4-2 and TRBJ1-4; D is uncertain. This CDR3 has 13 residues. CDR1 and CDR2 from the germline V gene are LGHNA and YNFKEQ. Trimming took 3 bases from V and 7 from J, leaving 9 bases between them. The CDR3 loop reads CASSQERGEKLFF. Here the CDR3 DNA reads TGTGCCAGCAGCCAGGAACGGGGTGAAAAACTGTTTTTT.

The chain uses TRBV7-2 and TRBJ2-1; D is unclear. With 2 bases removed from V and 10 bases from J, the gap between germline ends came to 12 bases. The CDR3 sequence is 13 residues long. The germline gives CDR1 SGHTA, CDR2 FQGNSA. The CDR3, as DNA: TGTGCCAGCAGCTTACCCCGGCTCGGGGAGCAGTTCTTC. It is translated as CASSLPRLGEQFF. The full variable domain, rest sourced from reference TRBV7-2 and TRBJ2-1, is GAGVSQSPSNKVTEKGKDVELRCDPISGHTALYWYRQSLGQGLEFLIYFQGNSAPDKSGLPSDRFSAERTGGSVSTLTIQRTQQEDSAVYLCASSLPRLGEQFFGPGTRLTVL.

This clone has a handful of counts. This chain joins TRBV28 and TRBJ1-3; 8 nucleotides line up with TRBD1. V was clipped by 2 bases and J by 0 bases; unmatched bases: 6. The CDR3 is made up of 17 amino acids. Germline CDR1 and CDR2: MDHEN and SYDVKM. The CDR3 loop reads CASSLQGAYLSGNTIYF. CDR3 in DNA: TGTGCCAGCAGTTTACAGGGGGCCTACCTCTCTGGAAACACCATATATTTT.

The J gene is TRBJ2-3, the V gene TRBV19; weak D call: TRBD2 (5 bases). CDR3 length: 15 amino acids. Germline V lookup: CDR1 LNHDA, CDR2 SQIVND (reference sequence). V lost 5 bases to trimming and J lost 6 bases, with 18 bases between them. CDR3 sequence: CASSGTVVSGDTQYF. The CDR3 DNA reads TGTGCCAGTAGTGGAACGGTCGTTTCGGGGGATACGCAGTATTTT.

This clone showed up just a few times. The V gene is TRBV5-1, the J gene TRBJ2-1, with TRBD2 identical over 8 bases. Per germline, CDR1 SGHRS and CDR2 YFSETQ. This CDR3 has 14 residues. The ends lost 3 bases at V and 4 bases at J; junction bases unmatched: 3. The CDR3 protein is CASSSASGYNEQFF. The CDR3, as DNA: TGCGCCAGCAGCTCAGCTAGCGGGTACAATGAGCAGTTCTTC.

The chain uses TRBV6-5 and TRBJ2-5; TRBD2 is a possible D gene (7 bases). Germline loops: CDR1 MNHEY, CDR2 SVGAGI. Trimming took off 3 bases at V and 5 bases at J, with 16 bases between the two ends. The CDR3 spans 15 residues. CDR3 in amino acids: CASSYRGAVGETQYF. The CDR3 DNA reads as TGTGCCAGCAGTTATCGGGGGGCCGTTGGGGAGACCCAGTACTTC.

Details on this clone: One junction end does not reproduce the germline sequence, and a read error may be involved. CDR3: CASSLALTGRETQYF. Written as DNA, the CDR3 is TGTGCTAGCAGCTTAGCTTTGACAGGGAGAGAGACCCAGTACTTC. The rearrangement links TRBV7-7 to TRBJ2-5; 7 nucleotides agree with TRBD1. The germline gives CDR1 SSHAT, CDR2 FNYEAQ (reference sequence). The CDR3 contains 15 residues.

This chain connects TRBV2 to TRBJ2-5; D may be TRBD2 (7 bases). This CDR3 spans 13 amino acids. Germline CDR1 SNHLY, CDR2 FYNNEI. Trimming removed 7 bases from V and 3 bases from J, with 12 bases in between. CDR3 bases: TGTGCCAGCATGGGGGGGCTCAAAGAGACCCAGTACTTC. Residues: CASMGGLKETQYF.

There are a few counts of this clone. This chain uses TRBV27 with TRBJ2-1; 9 positions match TRBD1. The V segment lost 11 bases and the J segment 6 bases; nucleotides outside the gene matches: 11. Germline V CDR1 and CDR2: MNHEY, SMNVEV (reference sequence). The CDR3 runs to 14 residues. The DNA of the CDR3 is TGTGCCTGCTCCGGGACAGGGTATGGCAATGAGCAGTTCTTC. Residues: CACSGTGYGNEQFF.

This rearrangement joins TRBV5-6 to TRBJ2-5; D unresolved. Trimming cost V 1 base and J 3 bases, with 10 bases left between them. The CDR3 is 14 residues long. CDR1 SGHDT and CDR2 YYEEEE come from the germline V gene. CDR3 region: CASSLLQVEETQYF. As DNA, the CDR3 is TGTGCCAGCAGCTTGCTGCAGGTTGAAGAGACCCAGTACTTC.

This clone showed up just once. This chain connects TRBV6-5 to TRBJ1-3; no clear D gene. Trimming stripped 0 bases from V and 9 bases from J, with 12 bases between. The length of the CDR3 is 14 residues. Germline V lookup: CDR1 MNHEY, CDR2 SVGAGI. DNA of the CDR3: TGTGCCAGCAGTTACTCTAGCCCCGGGAGCACCATATATTTT. It specifies CASSYSSPGSTIYF.

The genes are TRBV6-1 and TRBJ1-5; the D gene is possibly TRBD1 (5 bases). This CDR3 region has 15 residues. Trimming left V 5 bases short and J 6 bases short, with 17 bases between. Germline V gene sequence: CDR1 MNHNS, CDR2 SASEGT. The CDR3 protein is CASSPPAGESQPQHF. CDR3 sequence (DNA): TGTGCCAGCAGTCCCCCGGCGGGGGAATCTCAGCCCCAGCATTTT.

The chain has TRBV7-6 and TRBJ2-2, with 7 bases matching TRBD2. The trim removed 3 bases at V and 1 base at J, leaving 2 bases unmatched. The CDR3 sequence is 15 residues long. Germline CDR1 SGHVS, CDR2 FNYEAQ. CDR3 DNA sequence: TGTGCCAGCAGCTTGACTAGCTGGAACACCGGGGAGCTGTTTTTT. Translating gives CASSLTSWNTGELFF.

The gene calls are TRBV7-2 and TRBJ2-1, with 11 bases lining up with TRBD2. J was trimmed by 7 bases and V by 1 base; bases with no gene match: 9. CDR3 length: 17 amino acids. The germline V gene has CDR1 SGHTA and CDR2 FQGNSA. The CDR3 coding sequence is TGTGCCAGCAGCTTAGTGGCCGGGACTAGCGGCGTAAATGAGCAGTTCTTC. Its protein product is CASSLVAGTSGVNEQFF.

The rearrangement uses TRBV2 and TRBJ1-1, with D tentatively TRBD1 (5 bases). This CDR3 has 14 residues. CDR1 and CDR2 from the germline V gene are SNHLY and FYNNEI. Trimming left V 2 bases short and J 3 bases short, with 10 bases between. The CDR3, as DNA: TGTGCCAGCAGTGAAAGGGGAGGGGACACTGAAGCTTTCTTT. Protein product: CASSERGGDTEAFF.

V is TRBV10-3 and J is TRBJ1-1; D remains ambiguous. This CDR3 is built from 13 residues. Trimming removed 6 bases from V and 1 base from J, with 9 bases in between. CDR1 is ENHRY and CDR2 is SYGVKD in the germline V gene. CDR3 residues: CAIRPAENTEAFF. In nucleotides, the CDR3 is TGTGCCATCAGGCCCGCGGAGAACACTGAAGCTTTCTTT.

V and J are TRBV5-5 and TRBJ2-1, with TRBD2 matching 10 bases. The CDR3 extends over 15 amino acids. V trimming: 4 bases; J trimming: 4 bases; junction bases outside the gene matches: 5. Germline V gene sequence: CDR1 SGHKS, CDR2 YYEKEE (reference sequence). DNA for the CDR3: TGTGCCAGCAGCCTGCAGACTAGCGGGTACAATGAGCAGTTCTTC. Translated, it gives CASSLQTSGYNEQFF.

V and J are TRBV6-1 and TRBJ2-1; 10 bases align to TRBD2. There are 12 residues in the CDR3. Germline lookup yields CDR1 MNHNS and CDR2 SASEGT. V lost 8 bases to trimming and J lost 8 bases; unmatched junction nucleotides: 3. CDR3 loop: CASLLAGYEQFF. CDR3 coding DNA: TGTGCCAGCTTACTAGCGGGATATGAGCAGTTCTTC.

The chain recombines TRBV7-8 with TRBJ2-3; TRBD1 matches at 8 bases. The CDR3 runs to 18 residues. The V gene's germline CDR1 is SGHVS and CDR2 FQNEAQ. V shed 0 bases and J 0 bases; nucleotides not matched to a gene: 8. CDR3 bases: TGTGCCAGCAGCTTAGCGCTCGACAGGGGTTTTAGCACAGATACGCAGTATTTT. This sequence encodes CASSLALDRGFSTDTQYF.

The chain recombines TRBV25-1 with TRBJ2-5, with 7 bases aligning to TRBD1. The length of the CDR3 is 15 residues. The J segment lost 5 bases and the V segment lost 0 bases, leaving 6 bases of the junction unmatched. Germline V gene lookup returns CDR1 MGHDK and CDR2 SYGVNS. The CDR3 loop reads CASSEYKGAQETQYF. As DNA, the CDR3 is TGTGCCAGCAGTGAATATAAGGGGGCTCAGGAGACCCAGTACTTC.

V and J are TRBV11-2 and TRBJ2-7; 9 nucleotides align to TRBD1. The CDR3 covers 15 residues. Unmatched junction bases numbered 9, after V lost 5 bases and J lost 4 bases. Germline V CDR1 and CDR2: SGHAT, FQNNGV. CDR3 amino acids: CASSQTGTGIYEQYF. CDR3 DNA sequence: TGTGCCAGCAGCCAGACCGGGACAGGGATATACGAGCAGTACTTC.